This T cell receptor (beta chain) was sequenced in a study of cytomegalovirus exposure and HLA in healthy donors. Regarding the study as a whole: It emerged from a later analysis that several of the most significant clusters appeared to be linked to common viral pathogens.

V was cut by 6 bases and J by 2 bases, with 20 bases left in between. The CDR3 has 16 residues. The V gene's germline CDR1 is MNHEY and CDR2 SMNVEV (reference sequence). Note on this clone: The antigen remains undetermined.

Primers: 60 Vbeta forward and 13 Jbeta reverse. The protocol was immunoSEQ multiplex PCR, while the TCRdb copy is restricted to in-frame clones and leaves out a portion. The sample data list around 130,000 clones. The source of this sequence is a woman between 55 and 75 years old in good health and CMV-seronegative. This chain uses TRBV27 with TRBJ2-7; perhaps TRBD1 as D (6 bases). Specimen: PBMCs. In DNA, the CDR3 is TGTGCCAGCAGCCGGCAGGGGTTCCCTGGAGCCTACGAGCAGTACTTC. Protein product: CASSRQGFPGAYEQYF.